These 19 T cell receptor beta chains came from one sample sequenced in a study of blood T cell repertoires in COVID-19. Sequencing used immunoSEQ multiplex PCR; TCRdb keeps in-frame clones, though not all of them. The repertoire holds under 140,000 clones, with more than 65% as singletons. The source material was peripheral blood. The receptors come from a woman of 80 years or more with acute or convalescent COVID-19.

The chain carries TRBV19 and TRBJ2-5; tentatively, D is TRBD1 (5 bases). CDR1 LNHDA and CDR2 SQIVND come from the germline V gene (reference sequence). The CDR3 sequence is 14 residues long. V dropped 5 bases and J dropped 2 bases, with 12 bases sitting between them. The CDR3 nucleotides read TGTGCCAGTAGTGACAGAGTATTTCAAGAGACCCAGTACTTC. Protein product: CASSDRVFQETQYF.

This clone has a handful of counts. This CDR3 is CASSLAISSGTGNTIYF. The CDR3 DNA reads as TGCGCCAGCAGCTTGGCCATATCGTCGGGTACTGGAAACACCATATATTTT. J is TRBJ1-3 and V is TRBV5-1; D is uncertain. Deletions cut 0 bases from V and 2 bases from J, with 15 bases between. CDR1 is SGHRS, CDR2 YFSETQ, per germline. The CDR3 loop spans 17 amino acids.

The chain joins TRBV5-5 to TRBJ2-6, with D perhaps matching TRBD1 (5 bases). Trimming stripped 2 bases from V and 3 bases from J, with 9 bases between. The CDR3 contains 15 residues. Germline-derived CDR1 and CDR2 are SGHKS and YYEKEE (reference sequence). The CDR3 sequence: CASSFLTDGANVLTF. The CDR3 DNA sequence: TGTGCCAGCAGCTTTTTGACAGATGGGGCCAACGTCCTGACTTTC.

J is TRBJ1-1 and V is TRBV19; unclear D gene. The CDR3 runs 15 residues. The V end lost 3 bases, the J end lost 6 bases, and 17 bases lay between the germline ends. CDR1 and CDR2 from the germline V gene are LNHDA and SQIVND (reference sequence). This CDR3 reads CASSIGTEARAEAFF. CDR3 DNA sequence: TGTGCCAGTAGTATTGGTACGGAGGCTAGGGCTGAAGCTTTCTTT.

The chain recombines TRBV3-1 (or the pseudogene TRBV3-2) with TRBJ2-6; 14 bases match TRBD2. Trimming took 1 base from V and 0 from J; bases not matched to a gene: 5. The CDR3 covers 20 residues. Germline V gene data show CDR1 as LGHDT and CDR2 as YNNKEL (reference sequence). CDR3 sequence reads: CASSQAPGLAGVSGANVLTF. CDR3 in DNA: TGTGCCAGCAGCCAAGCCCCGGGACTAGCGGGGGTCTCTGGGGCCAACGTCCTGACTTTC.

In this sample, this clone turned up a few times. The chain is built from TRBV19 and TRBJ2-3; TRBD2 matches at 7 bases. Unmatched junction bases numbered 8, after V lost 4 bases and J lost 4 bases. The length of the CDR3 is 15 residues. The germline V gene has CDR1 LNHDA and CDR2 SQIVND (reference sequence). The CDR3 is CASSNLAAGADTQYF. The CDR3 coding sequence is TGTGCCAGTAGTAATCTAGCGGCGGGTGCAGATACGCAGTATTTT.

The chain couples TRBV11-2 to TRBJ2-1, with TRBD2 matching over 13 bases. Germline values: CDR1 SGHAT, CDR2 FQNNGV. V lost 5 bases to trimming and J lost 4 bases; unmatched junction nucleotides: 5. The CDR3 sequence is 16 residues long. For the CDR3, the DNA is TGTGCCAGCAGCCATCTACTAGCGGGAGGGTACAATGAGCAGTTCTTC. It yields the protein CASSHLLAGGYNEQFF.

The DNA of the CDR3 is TGTGCCAGCAGGGCCGGGGGGGACGGAGGCACTGAAGCTTTCTTT. Translated, it gives CASRAGGDGGTEAFF. V usage is TRBV6-5 and J usage is TRBJ1-1; the D gene is possibly TRBD1 (5 bases). V lost 6 bases and J lost 4, with 18 bases in between. The CDR3 is 15 residues long. The germline CDR1 and CDR2 sequences are MNHEY and SVGAGI.

The CDR3 region is CASSRRGLRYGYTF. DNA of the CDR3: TGTGCCAGCAGCCGCAGGGGTTTGCGCTATGGCTACACCTTC. The rearrangement joins TRBV3-1 (or the pseudogene TRBV3-2) to TRBJ1-2; TRBD1 is a possible D gene (6 bases). Trimming pared 4 bases from V and 4 bases from J, leaving 13 bases between. The CDR3 loop spans 14 amino acids. Germline loops: CDR1 LGHDT, CDR2 YNNKEL (reference sequence).

The J gene is TRBJ2-7, the V gene TRBV28; TRBD2 matches 15 bases. With 0 bases clipped from V and 1 base from J, the junction kept 1 base outside the gene matches. There are 17 residues in the CDR3. The germline gives CDR1 MDHEN, CDR2 SYDVKM. CDR3 protein: CASSLWGLAGGSYEQYF. The CDR3 DNA is TGTGCCAGCAGTTTATGGGGACTAGCGGGAGGTTCCTACGAGCAGTACTTC.

The chain has TRBV28 and TRBJ1-1; tentatively, D is TRBD1 (5 bases). Germline CDR1 reads MDHEN; CDR2 reads SYDVKM. V was cut by 7 bases and J by 10 bases, with 16 bases left in between. The CDR3 totals 12 residues. As DNA, the CDR3 is TGTGCCAGCACCCCCTGGGGGGGTCGAGCTTTCTTT. Its translation: CASTPWGGRAFF. The variable domain in full, completed from reference TRBV28 and TRBJ1-1, reads DVKVTQSSRYLVKRTGEKVFLECVQDMDHENMFWYRQDPGLGLRLIYFSYDVKMKEKGDIPEGYSVSREKKERFSLILESASTNQTSMYLCASTPWGGRAFFGQGTRLTVV.

This chain joins TRBV11-2 and TRBJ2-7; 10 nucleotides match TRBD1. V was pared by 4 bases and J by 6 bases, with 3 bases of the junction left unmatched. CDR1 is SGHAT and CDR2 is FQNNGV in the germline V gene. The CDR3 is 13 residues long. CDR3 residues: CASSWTGGGEQYF. In DNA form, the CDR3 reads TGTGCCAGCAGCTGGACAGGGGGGGGCGAGCAGTACTTC.

The rearrangement links TRBV25-1 to TRBJ1-4; 10 bases are a match to TRBD1. Losses at the gene ends were 2 bases for V and 5 bases for J; bases not matched to a gene: 5. The CDR3 totals 16 residues. The germline CDR1 and CDR2 sequences are MGHDK and SYGVNS. CDR3 in DNA: TGTGCCAGCAGTGAACCAGGGACAGGGGAGAATGAAAAACTGTTTTTT. Residues: CASSEPGTGENEKLFF.

The V call is TRBV11-2, the J call TRBJ1-2; 8 bases align to TRBD1. V lost 3 bases to trimming and J lost 2 bases; unmatched junction nucleotides: 2. The CDR3 loop spans 14 amino acids. Germline V gives CDR1 SGHAT, CDR2 FQNNGV. The CDR3 is CASSLNRGNYGYTF. CDR3 DNA sequence: TGTGCCAGCAGCTTGAACAGGGGGAACTATGGCTACACCTTC.

This clone has just one count. The V call is TRBV5-1, the J call TRBJ2-1; D is unresolved. The germline V and J ends were trimmed by 4 bases and 5 bases, with 16 bases remaining between them. The CDR3 is 15 amino acids. Germline CDR1 and CDR2: SGHRS and YFSETQ. The CDR3 reads CASSPRVQSDNEQFF. As DNA, the CDR3 is TGCGCCAGCAGCCCACGGGTCCAAAGTGACAATGAGCAGTTCTTC.

This clone showed up just a few times. The chain links TRBV6-5 to TRBJ1-2; 7 bases fit TRBD1. In germline, CDR1 is MNHEY, CDR2 SVGAGI. This CDR3 spans 14 amino acids. Trimming cost V 4 bases and J 4 bases; bases outside gene matches: 6. CDR3 loop: CASSLRGQIYGYTF. CDR3 DNA sequence: TGTGCCAGCAGTTTAAGGGGGCAAATCTATGGCTACACCTTC.

The chain recombines TRBV6-4 with TRBJ2-1; the match to TRBD2 covers 10 bases. With 4 bases clipped from V and 4 bases from J, the junction kept 4 bases outside the gene matches. Germline CDR1 is MRHNA and CDR2 is SNTAGT. This CDR3 contains 15 residues. The CDR3 sequence: CASSVLAGAYNEQFF. CDR3 nucleotide sequence: TGTGCCAGCAGTGTCCTAGCGGGGGCATACAATGAGCAGTTCTTC.

This chain links TRBV25-1 with TRBJ1-2; 8 nucleotides align to TRBD1. Germline V lookup: CDR1 MGHDK, CDR2 SYGVNS. The CDR3 loop spans 13 amino acids. CDR3 coding DNA: TGTGGCATACCCGGGCAGGGGGCGGCCGGCTACACCTTC. It codes for CGIPGQGAAGYTF.

This clone has more than one count but fewer than ten. The CDR3 spells CASSFRQGADTQYF. DNA of the CDR3: TGTGCCAGCAGCTTTAGACAGGGGGCAGATACGCAGTATTTT. The V gene is TRBV5-4, the J gene TRBJ2-3; 9 bases map to TRBD1. V dropped 2 bases and J dropped 4; count of bases not matched to a gene: 2. Germline V gives CDR1 SGHNT, CDR2 YYREEE (reference sequence). The CDR3 sequence is 14 residues long.